The 5 T cell receptor beta chains presented below share a single source sample, sequenced in a study of patients and donors after allogeneic stem cell transplantation. TCRdb reprocessed the RT-PCR reads via MiXCR and lists one record per CDR3 protein. The sample consists of some 7,600 distinct CDR3 sequences, 11% of them appearing once. Sequencing was done on a sample of blood, either unsorted or a sorted T cell fraction (not recorded which). The receptor source for this set is a human donor who was either an allogeneic HSCT recipient or a stem cell or donor lymphocyte infusion donor (not recorded which). It is not recorded whose cells these are; they may come from a transplant donor.

The chain combines TRBV29-1 with TRBJ2-4; maybe TRBD2 (6 bases). CDR1 is SQVTM, CDR2 ANQGSEA, per germline. The CDR3 runs to 13 residues. The ends were cut back, 4 bases at V and 8 bases at J, with 15 bases in the middle. Here the CDR3 DNA reads TGCAGCGTTGTAGAGGGGACGGGGGACATTCAGTACTTC. Its protein is CSVVEGTGDIQYF. Looking up the rest from reference TRBV29-1 and TRBJ2-4 gives the full variable domain: SAVISQKPSRDICQRGTSLTIQCQVDSQVTMMFWYRQQPGQSLTLIATANQGSEATYESGFVIDKFPISRPNLTFSTLTVSNMSPEDSSIYLCSVVEGTGDIQYFGAGTRLSVL.

Comment on this clonotype: Germline is not matched at one junction end, which may reflect a read error. The chain joins TRBV6-5 to TRBJ2-1; TRBD2 matches 11 bases. This CDR3 spans 12 amino acids. Germline values: CDR1 MNHEY, CDR2 SVGAGI. The CDR3 nucleotides are TGTGCCAGCAGCTTTAGCGGGGGGGCCGTGGTCTTC. Translating it yields CASSFSGGAVVF.

The chain recombines TRBV29-1 with TRBJ2-1, with D perhaps matching TRBD1 (5 bases). Germline lookup yields CDR1 SQVTM and CDR2 ANQGSEA. This CDR3 spans 12 amino acids. Between the trimmed V and J ends, which lost 3 bases and 9 bases, there was a span of 12 bases. This CDR3 reads CSVDMWGGEQFF. The CDR3, as DNA: TGCAGCGTTGATATGTGGGGCGGTGAGCAGTTCTTC.

This clonotype was seen at least ten times. The rearrangement links TRBV12-3 or TRBV12-4 to TRBJ1-2; maybe TRBD1 (5 bases). V dropped 4 bases and J dropped 9 bases, with 15 bases sitting between them. The CDR3 runs 13 residues. As DNA, the CDR3 is TGTGCCAGCAGTTCCGGACCAGGGAGGAGCTACACCTTC. Its translation is CASSSGPGRSYTF.

The chain is built from TRBV6-5 and TRBJ1-1, with a weak D call TRBD1 (5 bases). Germline loops: CDR1 MNHEY, CDR2 SVGAGI. The CDR3 is 12 amino acids. V was clipped by 2 bases and J by 8 bases, with 9 bases between them. The CDR3 protein is CASSYRSGEAFF. DNA for the CDR3: TGTGCCAGCAGTTACAGGTCAGGGGAAGCTTTCTTT.